This TCR beta chain originates from a study of shared clonotypes between healthy human individuals. The germline V gene has CDR1 KGHSH and CDR2 LQKENI. CDR3 length equals 15 residues. Deletions cut 1 base from V and 8 bases from J, with 16 bases between. The method was immunoSEQ multiplex PCR; TCRdb's version includes in-frame clones alone and lacks a portion of them. The sample lists around 2.5 million clones; roughly 93% were seen once. The chain has TRBV18 and TRBJ2-3; D is possibly TRBD2 (5 bases). What was sequenced was naive CD4+ T cells from PBMCs. Noted subset: CD45RA+ positively selected. The source of this sequence is a man younger than 35 in good health. Some clones in this sample may be carry-over from other donors' samples. The CDR3 DNA reads TGTGCCAGCTCACCACTGGGAGATCCGCCCGGTACGCAGTATTTT. Its protein is CASSPLGDPPGTQYF.